This T cell receptor (beta chain) originates from a study of CD8 T cells in Susac syndrome. The RNA input was about 0.45 to 1 ug, and it was reverse transcribed with random hexamers. MiXCR, applied by TCRdb to the immunoSEQ multiplex PCR reads, yields one record per CDR3 protein. The data contain 150,000 or so distinct CDR3 sequences, about 93% of them singletons. The control group consisted of healthy donors matched for age and sex. CD8+ and CD4+ T cells were negatively isolated; TEMRA cells were FACS-enriched. The CDR3 is 14 residues long. Between the trimmed V and J ends, which lost 3 bases and 2 bases, there was a span of 11 bases. The germline V gene has CDR1 SGHRS and CDR2 YFSETQ.

This clonotype originated in a human donor in good health. Sequenced: CD4+ T cells from PBMCs. The gene calls are TRBV5-1 and TRBJ1-2; maybe TRBD1 (6 bases). CDR3 loop: CASSSSGENYGYTF. In DNA form, the CDR3 reads TGCGCCAGCAGCTCATCAGGGGAGAACTATGGCTACACCTTC.